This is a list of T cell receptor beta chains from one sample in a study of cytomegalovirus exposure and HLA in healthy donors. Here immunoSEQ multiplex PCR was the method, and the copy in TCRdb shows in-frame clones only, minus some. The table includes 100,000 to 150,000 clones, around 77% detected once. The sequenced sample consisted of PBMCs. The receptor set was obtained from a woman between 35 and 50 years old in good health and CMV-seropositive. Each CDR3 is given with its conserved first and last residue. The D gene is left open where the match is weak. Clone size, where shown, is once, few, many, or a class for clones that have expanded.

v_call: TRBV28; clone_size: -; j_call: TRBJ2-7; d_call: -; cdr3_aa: CATEGPGVDEQYF; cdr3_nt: TGTGCCACCGAGGGCCCGGGAGTAGACGAGCAGTACTTC
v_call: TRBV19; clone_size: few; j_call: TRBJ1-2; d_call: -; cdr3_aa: CASTTVNYGYTF; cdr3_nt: TGTGCCAGTACGACAGTTAACTATGGCTACACCTTC
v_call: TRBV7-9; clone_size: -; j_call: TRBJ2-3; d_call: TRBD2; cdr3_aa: CASSPGTSGRRADTQYF; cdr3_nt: TGTGCCAGCAGCCCAGGGACTAGCGGGAGACGCGCAGATACGCAGTATTTT
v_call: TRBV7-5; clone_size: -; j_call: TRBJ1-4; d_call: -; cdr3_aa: CVRSFSRGDNEKLFF; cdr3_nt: TGTGTCAGAAGCTTCTCCAGGGGGGACAATGAAAAACTGTTTTTT
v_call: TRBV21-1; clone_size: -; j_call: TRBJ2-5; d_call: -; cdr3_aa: CASSSRPGTGKEETQYF; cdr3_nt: TGTGCCAGCAGCTCGCGACCCGGGACAGGAAAAGAAGAGACCCAGTACTTC
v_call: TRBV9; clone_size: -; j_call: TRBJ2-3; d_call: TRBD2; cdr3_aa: CASSVRGGSTDTQYF; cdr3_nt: TGTGCCAGCAGCGTACGGGGGGGTAGCACAGATACGCAGTATTTT
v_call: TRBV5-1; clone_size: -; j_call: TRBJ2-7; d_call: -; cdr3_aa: CASSPRQFSYEQYF; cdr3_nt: TGCGCCAGCAGCCCCCGACAGTTCTCCTACGAGCAGTACTTC
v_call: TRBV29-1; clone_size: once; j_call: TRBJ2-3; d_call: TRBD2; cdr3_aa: CSVERLAGKGGGDTQYF; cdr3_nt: TGCAGCGTTGAAAGACTAGCGGGAAAGGGGGGCGGAGATACGCAGTATTTT
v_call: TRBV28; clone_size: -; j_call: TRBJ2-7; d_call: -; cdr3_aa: CASSMRTVGGEQYF; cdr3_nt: TGTGCCAGCAGCATGAGGACCGTGGGAGGCGAGCAGTACTTC
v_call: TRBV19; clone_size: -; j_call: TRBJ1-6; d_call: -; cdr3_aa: CASSSTGRNSPLHF; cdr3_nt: TGTGCCAGTAGTTCCACAGGGCGGAATTCACCCCTCCACTTT
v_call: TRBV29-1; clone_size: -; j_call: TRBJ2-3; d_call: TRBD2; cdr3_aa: CSVEPSGSDTQYF; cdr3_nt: TGCAGCGTTGAGCCTAGCGGGAGTGATACGCAGTATTTT
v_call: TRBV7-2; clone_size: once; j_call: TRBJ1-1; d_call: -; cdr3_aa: CASSLVQARTEAFF; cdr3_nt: TGTGCCAGCAGCCTTGTACAGGCTCGGACTGAAGCTTTCTTT
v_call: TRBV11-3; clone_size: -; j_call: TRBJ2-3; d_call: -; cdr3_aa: CASSLRGTVDTQYF; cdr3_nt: TGTGCCAGCAGCTTGAGGGGGACGGTTGATACGCAGTATTTT
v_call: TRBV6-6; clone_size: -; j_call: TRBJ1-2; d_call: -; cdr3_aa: CASSRDSDLTSGYTF; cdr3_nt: TGTGCCAGCAGTCGGGACTCCGATCTTACCTCTGGCTACACCTTC
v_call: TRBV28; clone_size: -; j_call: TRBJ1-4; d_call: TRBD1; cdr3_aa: CASSPGGQGYEKLFF; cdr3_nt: TGTGCCAGCAGTCCCGGGGGACAGGGGTATGAAAAACTGTTTTTT
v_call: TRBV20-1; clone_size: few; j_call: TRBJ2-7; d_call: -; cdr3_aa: CSAREGEQYF; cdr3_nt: TGCAGTGCTAGGGAGGGAGAGCAGTACTTC
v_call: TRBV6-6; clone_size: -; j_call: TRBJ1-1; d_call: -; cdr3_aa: CASSYGLGGNTEAFF; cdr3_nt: TGTGCCAGCAGTTACGGTTTGGGGGGGAACACTGAAGCTTTCTTT
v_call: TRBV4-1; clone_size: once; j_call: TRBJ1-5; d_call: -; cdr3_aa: CASSLYPAGGSNQPQHF; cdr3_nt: TGCGCCAGCAGCCTTTACCCGGCGGGCGGAAGCAATCAGCCCCAGCATTTT
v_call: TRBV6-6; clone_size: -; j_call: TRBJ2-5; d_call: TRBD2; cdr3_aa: CASSLPGLGFRETQYF; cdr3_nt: TGTGCCAGCAGCTTACCGGGACTAGGCTTTAGGGAGACCCAGTACTTC
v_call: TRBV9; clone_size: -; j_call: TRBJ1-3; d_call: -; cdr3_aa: CASSPGGTGNTIYF; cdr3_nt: TGTGCCAGCAGCCCCGGAGGGACTGGAAACACCATATATTTT
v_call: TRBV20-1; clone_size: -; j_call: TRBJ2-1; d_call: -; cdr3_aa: CSAPLYNEQFF; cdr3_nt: TGCAGTGCTCCCCTCTACAATGAGCAGTTCTTC
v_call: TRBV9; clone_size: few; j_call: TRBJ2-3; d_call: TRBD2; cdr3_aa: CASSPRGGWDTQYF; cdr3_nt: TGTGCCAGCAGCCCCCGGGGGGGCTGGGATACGCAGTATTTT
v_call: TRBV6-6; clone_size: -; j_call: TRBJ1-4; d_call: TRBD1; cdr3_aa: CASSYRQGIEEKLFF; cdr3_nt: TGTGCCAGCAGTTACCGACAGGGGATCGAGGAAAAACTGTTTTTT
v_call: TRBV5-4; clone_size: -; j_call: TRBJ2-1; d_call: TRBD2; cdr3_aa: CASSSERASGGSYNEQFF; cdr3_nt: TGTGCCAGCAGCTCCGAACGGGCTAGCGGGGGATCCTACAATGAGCAGTTCTTC
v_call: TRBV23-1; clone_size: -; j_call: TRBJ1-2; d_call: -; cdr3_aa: CASSPCQAVSYGYTF; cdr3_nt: TGCGCCAGCAGTCCTTGCCAGGCTGTGTCATATGGCTACACCTTC
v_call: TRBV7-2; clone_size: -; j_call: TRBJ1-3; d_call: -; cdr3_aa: CASNEGAVGNTIYF; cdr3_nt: TGTGCCAGCAACGAAGGGGCTGTTGGAAACACCATATATTTT
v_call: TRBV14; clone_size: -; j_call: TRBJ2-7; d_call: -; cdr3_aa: CASSQGVVTYEQYF; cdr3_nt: TGTGCCAGCAGCCAAGGTGTGGTTACCTACGAGCAGTACTTC
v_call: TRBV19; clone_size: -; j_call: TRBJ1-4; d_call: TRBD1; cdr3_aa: CASVDRENEKLFF; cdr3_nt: TGTGCCAGTGTGGACAGGGAAAATGAAAAACTGTTTTTT
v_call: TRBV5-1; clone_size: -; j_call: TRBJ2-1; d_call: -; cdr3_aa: CASSRDGSSYNEQFF; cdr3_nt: TGCGCCAGCAGTCGGGACGGGAGCTCCTACAATGAGCAGTTCTTC
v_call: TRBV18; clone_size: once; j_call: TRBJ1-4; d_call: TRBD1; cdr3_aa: CASSPLQGANEKLFF; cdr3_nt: TGTGCCAGCTCACCCCTACAGGGGGCGAATGAAAAACTGTTTTTT
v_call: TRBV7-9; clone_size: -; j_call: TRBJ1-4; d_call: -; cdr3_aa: CASSLSINEKLFF; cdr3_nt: TGTGCCAGCAGCTTGAGCATTAATGAAAAACTGTTTTTT
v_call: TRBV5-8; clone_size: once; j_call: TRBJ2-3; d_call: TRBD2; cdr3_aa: CASSARLAASTDTQYF; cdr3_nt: TGTGCCAGCAGCGCCAGACTAGCGGCTAGCACAGATACGCAGTATTTT
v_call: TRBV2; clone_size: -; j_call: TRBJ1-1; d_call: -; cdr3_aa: CASSPRGLGNTEAFF; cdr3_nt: TGTGCCAGCAGCCCTCGGGGGTTGGGGAACACTGAAGCTTTCTTT
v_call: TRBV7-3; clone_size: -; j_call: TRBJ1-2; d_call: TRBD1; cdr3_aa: CASSLMGQGGVTF; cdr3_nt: TGTGCCAGCAGCTTAATGGGACAGGGCGGCGTCACCTTC
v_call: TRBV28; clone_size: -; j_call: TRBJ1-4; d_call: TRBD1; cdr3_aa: CASSPWTGQGNEKLFF; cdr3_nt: TGTGCCAGCAGCCCTTGGACCGGACAGGGGAATGAAAAACTGTTTTTT
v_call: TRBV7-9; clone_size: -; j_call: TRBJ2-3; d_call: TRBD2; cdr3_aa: CASSPSGRAEDTQYF; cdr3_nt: TGTGCCAGCAGCCCTAGCGGGAGGGCGGAAGATACGCAGTATTTT
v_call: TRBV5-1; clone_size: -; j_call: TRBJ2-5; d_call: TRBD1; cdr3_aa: CASSLAGTGGWGETQYF; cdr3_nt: TGCGCCAGCAGCTTGGCCGGGACAGGGGGCTGGGGAGAGACCCAGTACTTC
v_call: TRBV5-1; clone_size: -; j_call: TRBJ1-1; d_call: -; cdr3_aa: CASSSSGLLNTEAFF; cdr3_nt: TGCGCCAGCAGCTCCTCGGGGTTGTTGAACACTGAAGCTTTCTTT
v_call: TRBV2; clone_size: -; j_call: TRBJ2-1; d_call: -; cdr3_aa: CASSDTEGWGNEQFF; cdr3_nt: TGTGCCAGCAGTGATACGGAGGGATGGGGCAATGAGCAGTTCTTC
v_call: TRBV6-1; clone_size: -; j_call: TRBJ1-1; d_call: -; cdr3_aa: CASSESYRLNTEAFF; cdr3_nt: TGTGCCAGCAGTGAAAGTTACAGATTGAACACTGAAGCTTTCTTT
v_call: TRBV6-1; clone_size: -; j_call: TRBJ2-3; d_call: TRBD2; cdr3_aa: CASSGKAGTTDTQYF; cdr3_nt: TGTGCCAGCAGTGGCAAAGCGGGAACCACAGATACGCAGTATTTT
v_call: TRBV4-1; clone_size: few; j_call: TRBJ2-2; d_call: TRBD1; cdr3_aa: CASSQVDRGTGELFF; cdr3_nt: TGCGCCAGCAGCCAAGTTGACAGGGGCACCGGGGAGCTGTTTTTT
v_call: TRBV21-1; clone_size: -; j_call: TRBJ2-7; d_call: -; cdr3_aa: CASSQSYGQYF; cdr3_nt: TGTGCCAGCAGCCAATCCTACGGGCAGTACTTC
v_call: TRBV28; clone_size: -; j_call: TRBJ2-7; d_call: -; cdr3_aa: CASSPDIPYEQYF; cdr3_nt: TGTGCCAGCAGCCCTGACATTCCCTACGAGCAGTACTTC